The 16 T cell receptor beta chains in this list originate from one sample, sequenced in a study of CD8 T cells in Susac syndrome. With random hexamers, about 0.45 to 1 ug RNA was reverse transcribed. A single record per CDR3 protein comes from TCRdb applying MiXCR to the immunoSEQ multiplex PCR reads. Of a few hundred thousand distinct CDR3 sequences in the sample, about 90% were seen once. Sample: CD8+ T cells from PBMCs. These receptors all stem from a human donor with multiple sclerosis.

V is TRBV28 and J is TRBJ2-1; D may be TRBD1 (6 bases). The V gene lost 5 bases and the J gene lost 5 bases, with 10 bases spanning the gap. Germline loops: CDR1 MDHEN, CDR2 SYDVKM. The CDR3 length is 13 residues. CDR3 amino acids: CASSDRLNNEQFF. In DNA form, the CDR3 reads TGTGCCAGCAGTGACAGGTTGAACAATGAGCAGTTCTTC. The full variable domain, completed using reference TRBV28 and TRBJ2-1, is DVKVTQSSRYLVKRTGEKVFLECVQDMDHENMFWYRQDPGLGLRLIYFSYDVKMKEKGDIPEGYSVSREKKERFSLILESASTNQTSMYLCASSDRLNNEQFFGPGTRLTVL.

The rearrangement joins TRBV4-1 to TRBJ2-3; 9 positions agree with TRBD2. Germline CDR1 reads MGHRA; CDR2 reads YSYEKL. J was trimmed by 5 bases and V by 6 bases; bases with no gene match: 9. The CDR3 has 15 residues. Written as DNA, the CDR3 is TGCGCCAGCAGTAATGTAGCGGGAGTGGGAGATACGCAGTATTTT. Translated: CASSNVAGVGDTQYF.

With regard to this clonotype: Germline is not matched at one junction end, which may reflect a read error. V and J are TRBV12-3 or TRBV12-4 and TRBJ2-2; 7 bases match TRBD2. The CDR3 runs 13 residues. Here the CDR3 reads CASTPSLGGEPFF. In DNA, the CDR3 is TGTGCCAGCACCCCGAGTTTGGGGGGGGAGCCGTTTTTT.

CDR3 nucleotides: TGTGCCAGCAGTTTGGAGACAGGGGGAGAGACCCAGTACTTC. Its protein is CASSLETGGETQYF. V gene TRBV27 combines with J gene TRBJ2-5, with 9 bases aligning to TRBD1. The CDR3 length is 14 residues. V gave up 3 bases and J gave up 4 bases; unmatched junction bases: 3. In germline, CDR1 is MNHEY, CDR2 SMNVEV (reference sequence).

The chain uses TRBV5-4 and TRBJ2-1; no clear D. V was trimmed by 3 bases and J by 7 bases, leaving 11 bases between them. The CDR3 spans 13 residues. Germline-derived CDR1 and CDR2 are SGHNT and YYREEE (reference sequence). The CDR3 is CASSSALENEQFF. CDR3 DNA: TGTGCCAGCAGCTCCGCCCTGGAGAATGAGCAGTTCTTC.

V gene TRBV29-1 combines with J gene TRBJ1-2, with D maybe TRBD1 (6 bases). This CDR3 comprises 16 residues. Germline V gene sequence: CDR1 SQVTM, CDR2 ANQGSEA. The V and J ends lost 1 base and 2 bases respectively, with 17 bases between them. The CDR3 DNA follows: TGCAGCGTTGAAGGAAAGGACAGCTACGCCAACTATGGCTACACCTTC. Its translation is CSVEGKDSYANYGYTF. The full variable domain, its missing parts supplied by reference TRBV29-1 and TRBJ1-2, is SAVISQKPSRDICQRGTSLTIQCQVDSQVTMMFWYRQQPGQSLTLIATANQGSEATYESGFVIDKFPISRPNLTFSTLTVSNMSPEDSSIYLCSVEGKDSYANYGYTFGSGTRLTVV.

The chain couples TRBV5-4 to TRBJ1-2, with a possible D match to TRBD1 (6 bases). V was clipped by 4 bases and J by 0 bases, with 13 bases between them. The CDR3 consists of 15 residues. The germline gives CDR1 SGHNT, CDR2 YYREEE (reference sequence). In DNA, the CDR3 is TGTGCCAGCAGCGTCGGACAGTGGACTAACTATGGCTACACCTTC. Translated, it gives CASSVGQWTNYGYTF.

V gene TRBV12-3 or TRBV12-4 combines with J gene TRBJ2-2; the D is unclear. Deletions cut 7 bases from V and 8 bases from J, with 14 bases between. The CDR3 covers 13 residues. DNA for the CDR3: TGTGCCAGCACCCCGAGTTTGGGGGGGGAGCTGTTTTTT. This encodes CASTPSLGGELFF.

The CDR3 DNA sequence: TGTGCCAGCAGCTTCCGACAGGGCGAGACCCAGTACTTC. It translates to CASSFRQGETQYF. This chain joins TRBV7-9 and TRBJ2-5, with 7 bases lining up with TRBD1. The germline V gene encodes CDR1 SEHNR and CDR2 FQNEAQ (reference sequence). The ends lost 3 bases at V and 5 bases at J; junction bases unmatched: 3. CDR3 size: 13 residues.

This rearrangement joins TRBV6-5 to TRBJ1-1, with a tentative D call TRBD1 (6 bases). V shed 8 bases and J shed 3 bases, with 13 bases lying between them. The length of the CDR3 is 13 residues. Germline CDR1 MNHEY, CDR2 SVGAGI. CDR3 in amino acids: CASGLQGHTEAFF. The CDR3, as DNA: TGTGCCAGCGGACTACAGGGCCACACTGAAGCTTTCTTT.

This rearrangement joins TRBV29-1 to TRBJ2-7; D may be TRBD2 (7 bases). V gave up 3 bases and J gave up 5 bases, with 14 bases separating them. This CDR3 has 13 amino acids. Germline CDR1 SQVTM, CDR2 ANQGSEA. In DNA, the CDR3 is TGCAGCGTTGATTTTACGGGGGGCGACGAGCAGTACTTC. As protein: CSVDFTGGDEQYF.

The J gene is TRBJ1-2, the V gene TRBV7-2, with unresolved D. Per the germline V gene, CDR1 is SGHTA and CDR2 is FQGNSA. The V end was cut by 2 bases, the J end by 0 bases, with 16 bases between. The CDR3 runs 17 residues. The CDR3 DNA is TGTGCCAGCAGCTTAATTGCCACCGACACCGCTAACTATGGCTACACCTTC. Translation gives CASSLIATDTANYGYTF.

The chain is built from TRBV4-1 and TRBJ1-2; D unclear. The CDR3 contains 15 residues. Germline assignment: CDR1 MGHRA and CDR2 YSYEKL. V lost 0 bases to trimming and J lost 4 bases, with 12 bases between them. CDR3 sequence: CASSQETADIYGYTF. The CDR3 DNA follows: TGCGCCAGCAGCCAAGAGACGGCAGATATCTATGGCTACACCTTC.

This sequence joins TRBV6-1 and TRBJ1-2; D may be TRBD1 (6 bases). Germline V gene lookup returns CDR1 MNHNS and CDR2 SASEGT. Trimming pared 6 bases from V and 5 bases from J, leaving 22 bases between. The CDR3 extends over 16 amino acids. CDR3 bases: TGTGCCAGCAGCCACAGGGATAGGGCGCTTAATTATGGCTACACCTTC. Protein sequence: CASSHRDRALNYGYTF.

V and J are TRBV19 and TRBJ2-7, with D maybe TRBD2 (5 bases). Per the germline V gene, CDR1 is LNHDA and CDR2 is SQIVND (reference sequence). With 0 bases removed from V and 3 bases from J, the gap between germline ends came to 15 bases. The CDR3 is 16 residues long. CDR3 protein: CASSIDYSGEFYEQYF. DNA of the CDR3: TGTGCCAGTAGTATAGATTATTCCGGGGAATTCTACGAGCAGTACTTC.

This chain joins TRBV10-3 and TRBJ2-1; TRBD2 agrees at 11 bases. Germline V lookup: CDR1 ENHRY, CDR2 SYGVKD. This CDR3 region has 15 residues. Trimming at V came to 4 bases and at J to 3 bases, leaving 2 bases not matched to a gene. The CDR3 nucleotides read TGTGCCATCAGTGGAGGGACTAGCGGCTACAATGAGCAGTTCTTC. It specifies CAISGGTSGYNEQFF.